These 4 T cell receptor beta chains came from one sample sequenced in a study. TRBV12-4/TRBJ1-2 clonotypes were amplified with adaptor-ligated barcode primers. TCRdb itself ran the multiplex PCR reads through MiXCR, one entry per CDR3 protein. The table includes more than 650 distinct CDR3 sequences, approximately 22% detected once. Cells sorted as Tregs were CD4+, CD25+ and CD127-/low. The source material was Tregs sorted from blood. The origin of the receptors is a female donor with breast cancer.

By share of the sample, this clonotype is medium-sized. The V call is TRBV12-3 or TRBV12-4, the J call TRBJ1-2; 10 bases fit TRBD1. The CDR3 spans 14 residues. V lost 2 bases to trimming and J lost 7 bases; unmatched junction nucleotides: 4. The CDR3 DNA sequence: TGTGCCAGCAGTTTATATGGGACAGGGGCTGGCTACACCTTC. Protein: CASSLYGTGAGYTF.

This clonotype ranks as large (0.1 to 1%). The V gene is TRBV12-3 or TRBV12-4, the J gene TRBJ1-2; 7 bases are a match to TRBD1. Germline trimming cut 11 bases from V and 0 bases from J; bases unmatched to any gene: 3. The CDR3 runs 12 residues. The CDR3 coding sequence is TGTGCCTCGGGACAGTCTAACTATGGCTACACCTTC. Amino acid sequence: CASGQSNYGYTF.

The chain recombines TRBV12-3 or TRBV12-4 with TRBJ1-2; no clear D. The CDR3 loop spans 13 amino acids. The V end lost 1 base, the J end lost 4 bases, and 7 bases lay between the germline ends. The CDR3 bases are TGTGCCAGCAGTTTAGAACAGACCTATGGCTACACCTTC. Amino acids: CASSLEQTYGYTF.

This clonotype is termed large. V usage is TRBV12-3 or TRBV12-4 and J usage is TRBJ1-2; D unresolved. The V and J ends lost 0 bases and 4 bases respectively, with 9 bases between them. CDR3 size: 14 residues. In nucleotides, the CDR3 is TGTGCCAGCAGTTTAGCGTCGGGGAGCTATGGCTACACCTTC. Protein: CASSLASGSYGYTF.